The 19 T cell receptor beta chains presented below share a single source sample, sequenced in a study of blood T cell repertoires in COVID-19. Profiled with immunoSEQ multiplex PCR; TCRdb holds only in-frame clones, not every one. Of around 200,000 clones in the sample, around 85% were seen once. The sequencing sample was made of peripheral blood. The receptor set was obtained from a man younger than 40 with acute or convalescent COVID-19.

The gene calls are TRBV7-6 and TRBJ2-5, with TRBD2 matching over 9 bases. With V trimmed by 5 bases and J by 6 bases, 16 bases remained unmatched. Germline CDR1 reads SGHVS; CDR2 reads FNYEAQ. The CDR3 totals 17 residues. The CDR3 protein is CASSELLAGGRVKTQYF. The CDR3 nucleotides are TGTGCCAGCAGCGAACTTCTTGCGGGGGGGCGTGTGAAGACCCAGTACTTC.

V gene TRBV18 combines with J gene TRBJ1-4, with 7 bases that match TRBD1. The CDR3 sequence is 16 residues long. Trimming removed 3 bases from V and 7 bases from J; junction bases left unmatched: 11. Germline loops: CDR1 KGHSH, CDR2 LQKENI. This CDR3 is CASSPIDRDRIEKLFF. The CDR3 nucleotides are TGTGCCAGCTCACCCATCGACCGGGACAGAATTGAAAAACTGTTTTTT.

The rearrangement joins TRBV2 to TRBJ1-5, with D uncertain. The V end was cut by 6 bases, the J end by 7 bases, with 10 bases between. This CDR3 comprises 12 residues. The germline V gene has CDR1 SNHLY and CDR2 FYNNEI. Written as DNA, the CDR3 is TGTGCCAGCAGAGTTACAGACCAGCCCCAGCATTTT. It specifies CASRVTDQPQHF.

This chain links TRBV9 with TRBJ1-1; D is possibly TRBD1 (5 bases). Trimming stripped 3 bases from V and 2 bases from J, with 20 bases between. Germline CDR1 and CDR2: SGDLS and YYNGEE. The CDR3 consists of 17 residues. CDR3 protein: CASSAEDNRFFNTEAFF. For the CDR3, the DNA is TGTGCCAGCAGCGCAGAGGACAACCGATTTTTTAACACTGAAGCTTTCTTT.

The V gene is TRBV28, the J gene TRBJ2-3; D call uncertain. Germline V gene data show CDR1 as MDHEN and CDR2 as SYDVKM. This CDR3 has 15 amino acids. Trimming took 5 bases from V and 0 from J, leaving 12 bases between them. CDR3 sequence reads: CASSRPGSSTDTQYF. Written as DNA, the CDR3 is TGTGCCAGCAGTCGTCCAGGTTCTAGCACAGATACGCAGTATTTT.

V usage is TRBV5-5 and J usage is TRBJ2-7; 10 positions match TRBD1. Germline lookup yields CDR1 SGHKS and CDR2 YYEKEE (reference sequence). Losses at the gene ends were 6 bases for V and 7 bases for J; bases not matched to a gene: 10. This CDR3 contains 14 residues. The DNA for the CDR3 is TGTGCCAGCATCGCGGGGACAGGGGATCGGGAGCAGTACTTC. Its translation is CASIAGTGDREQYF.

The rearrangement uses TRBV6-5 and TRBJ2-3, with 8 bases identical to TRBD2. Trimming at V came to 4 bases and at J to 3 bases, leaving 9 bases not matched to a gene. The CDR3 is made up of 16 amino acids. Germline lookup yields CDR1 MNHEY and CDR2 SVGAGI. This CDR3 is CASSSPLGGGTDTQYF. CDR3 coding DNA: TGTGCCAGCAGTTCTCCCTTGGGCGGGGGGACAGATACGCAGTATTTT.

This sequence joins TRBV19 and TRBJ2-5; D is possibly TRBD2 (6 bases). The CDR3 totals 13 residues. Germline loops: CDR1 LNHDA, CDR2 SQIVND (reference sequence). V was shortened by 8 bases and J by 4 bases, with 14 bases between the two germline ends. The CDR3 sequence is CASGGNIGETQYF. Written as DNA, the CDR3 is TGTGCCAGTGGCGGGAATATAGGAGAGACCCAGTACTTC.

This chain connects TRBV9 to TRBJ2-7; D remains ambiguous. The germline CDR1 and CDR2 sequences are SGDLS and YYNGEE. V lost 3 bases and J lost 5, with 9 bases in between. The CDR3 totals 12 residues. The CDR3: CASSGYLDEQYF. The DNA of the CDR3 is TGTGCCAGCAGCGGTTACTTAGACGAGCAGTACTTC.

The chain couples TRBV2 to TRBJ2-5; 8 bases line up with TRBD2. After removal of 8 bases from V and 1 base from J, the junction contained 3 bases not matched to a gene. The CDR3 loop spans 13 amino acids. Germline V gene lookup returns CDR1 SNHLY and CDR2 FYNNEI. In nucleotides, the CDR3 is TGTGCCAGCTCGGGGGGGGGCCAAGAGACCCAGTACTTC. Protein: CASSGGGQETQYF.

The V gene is TRBV28, the J gene TRBJ1-2, with a possible D match to TRBD1 (6 bases). The CDR3 has 14 amino acids. Germline V lookup: CDR1 MDHEN, CDR2 SYDVKM. Trimming removed 5 bases at V and 1 base at J, with 11 bases between. CDR3 sequence (DNA): TGTGCCAGCAGTCTTAACAGGGTTAACTATGGCTACACCTTC. It specifies CASSLNRVNYGYTF.

The rearrangement uses TRBV5-1 and TRBJ1-4; D unclear. V was shortened by 2 bases and J by 0 bases, with 5 bases between the two germline ends. The germline gives CDR1 SGHRS, CDR2 YFSETQ. CDR3 size: 14 residues. As DNA, the CDR3 is TGCGCCAGCAGCTTCGGTGCAACTAATGAAAAACTGTTTTTT. It yields the protein CASSFGATNEKLFF.

The chain uses TRBV2 and TRBJ2-5; D perhaps matches TRBD2 (6 bases). The germline CDR1 and CDR2 sequences are SNHLY and FYNNEI. This CDR3 is 16 amino acids long. Trimming removed 11 bases at V and 5 bases at J, with 27 bases between. As DNA, the CDR3 is TGTGCCCTCGAAAATAAGCCCGGGAGACTGGGGGAGACCCAGTACTTC. Its protein product is CALENKPGRLGETQYF. The full variable domain, with the rest looked up from reference TRBV2 and TRBJ2-5, is EPEVTQTPSHQVTQMGQEVILRCVPISNHLYFYWYRQILGQKVEFLVSFYNNEISEKSEIFDDQFSVERPDGSNFTLKIRSTKLEDSAMYFCALENKPGRLGETQYFGPGTRLLVL.

This clone was recorded a few times. The gene calls are TRBV2 and TRBJ2-5; D may be TRBD1 (6 bases). Germline-derived CDR1 and CDR2 are SNHLY and FYNNEI. V was pared by 4 bases and J by 2 bases, with 11 bases between. The CDR3 has 14 residues. DNA for the CDR3: TGTGCCAGCAGTGGGACAGTGGGGCAAGAGACCCAGTACTTC. This sequence encodes CASSGTVGQETQYF.

This chain connects TRBV29-1 to TRBJ2-1; no definite D call. From germline, CDR1 is SQVTM and CDR2 ANQGSEA. Trimming removed 2 bases from V and 0 bases from J, with 11 bases in between. The CDR3 totals 15 residues. The CDR3 is CSVEKPTSSYNEQFF. CDR3 sequence (DNA): TGCAGCGTTGAAAAACCGACAAGCTCCTACAATGAGCAGTTCTTC.

The chain recombines TRBV2 with TRBJ1-6; 7 bases fit TRBD1. V shed 8 bases, J shed 6 bases, and the junction held 7 bases outside the gene matches. The germline CDR1 and CDR2 sequences are SNHLY and FYNNEI. The CDR3 is 14 residues long. The CDR3 loop reads CASCRQGLNSPLHF. The CDR3 DNA reads as TGTGCCAGCTGCCGACAGGGACTTAATTCACCCCTCCACTTT.

Only one count was recorded for this clone. This chain joins TRBV11-2 and TRBJ2-1; D is possibly TRBD1 (6 bases). CDR3 length equals 14 residues. Trimming shortened V by 0 bases and J by 8 bases, and 11 bases separated the two germline ends. The germline CDR1 and CDR2 sequences are SGHAT and FQNNGV. The DNA for the CDR3 is TGTGCCAGCAGCTTAGAGGGGGCGCTATATGAGCAGTTCTTC. Amino acid sequence: CASSLEGALYEQFF.

The chain has TRBV5-6 and TRBJ2-3; D unclear. Trimming took 3 bases from V and 2 from J, leaving 13 bases between them. The CDR3 runs to 15 residues. CDR1 SGHDT and CDR2 YYEEEE come from the germline V gene. The CDR3 sequence is CASSYYPELTDTQYF. In DNA, the CDR3 is TGTGCCAGCAGCTACTATCCGGAGCTCACAGATACGCAGTATTTT.

The J gene is TRBJ2-5, the V gene TRBV7-9; no reliable D call. Germline V gene sequence: CDR1 SEHNR, CDR2 FQNEAQ (reference sequence). V lost 1 base and J 2 bases, leaving 11 bases between the germline ends. The CDR3 is made up of 15 amino acids. The CDR3 DNA reads TGTGCCAGCAGCTTAGTGGCGGCGGCACAAGAGACCCAGTACTTC. Translated, it gives CASSLVAAAQETQYF. The whole variable domain, filled in from reference TRBV7-9 and TRBJ2-5, reads DTGVSQNPRHKITKRGQNVTFRCDPISEHNRLYWYRQTLGQGPEFLTYFQNEAQLEKSRLLSDRFSAERPKGSFSTLEIQRTEQGDSAMYLCASSLVAAAQETQYFGPGTRLLVL.